Listed below are T cell receptor beta chains from one sample, sequenced in a study of blood T cell repertoires in COVID-19. Repertoires were generated with immunoSEQ multiplex PCR, while TCRdb's copy carries only in-frame clones and drops some. The data contain under 150,000 clones, approximately 80% of them singletons. Sequencing input: peripheral blood. Receptors were obtained from a man aged 60-69 years with active or convalescent COVID-19. CDR3s include the opening cysteine and the closing phenylalanine or tryptophan. D genes are given only for firm matches. Clone sizes are given selectively: once, few, many, or a class where the clone is expanded.

d_gene: TRBD1
abundance: once
v_gene: TRBV19
j_gene: TRBJ2-7
CDR3nt: TGTGCCAGTAGTGCAACAGGGGGCAACGAGCAGTACTTC
CDR3aa: CASSATGGNEQYF

d_gene: .
abundance: .
v_gene: TRBV7-2
j_gene: TRBJ1-5
CDR3nt: TGTGCCAGCAGCTTAGTCTCGGGGATTGGTCAGCCCCAGCATTTT
CDR3aa: CASSLVSGIGQPQHF

d_gene: TRBD2
abundance: .
v_gene: TRBV5-1
j_gene: TRBJ2-3
CDR3nt: TGCGCCAGCAGCTCCCCGGGACTAGCGGGAGGGCCCGTCACAGATACGCAGTATTTT
CDR3aa: CASSSPGLAGGPVTDTQYF

d_gene: TRBD2
abundance: .
v_gene: TRBV7-2
j_gene: TRBJ2-1
CDR3nt: TGTGCCAGCAGCTTATTCGCTAGCGGGACCTACAATGAGCAGTTCTTC
CDR3aa: CASSLFASGTYNEQFF

d_gene: .
abundance: .
v_gene: TRBV29-1
j_gene: TRBJ1-1
CDR3nt: TGCAGCGTTGAGAGTAATAGGGGTGCCATGAACACTGAAGCTTTCTTT
CDR3aa: CSVESNRGAMNTEAFF

d_gene: .
abundance: .
v_gene: TRBV20-1
j_gene: TRBJ2-7
CDR3nt: TGCAGTGCTAGTCAGGCCGTCAGGGGCTACGAGCAGTACTTC
CDR3aa: CSASQAVRGYEQYF

d_gene: .
abundance: few
v_gene: TRBV28
j_gene: TRBJ2-1
CDR3nt: TGTGCCAGCTCTTTGGGGCAGTACAATGAGCAGTTCTTC
CDR3aa: CASSLGQYNEQFF

d_gene: TRBD1
abundance: .
v_gene: TRBV28
j_gene: TRBJ2-7
CDR3nt: TGTGCCAGCAGTTTATTAGGCCCTCGGGACAGAGGGTCCTACGAGCAGTACTTC
CDR3aa: CASSLLGPRDRGSYEQYF

d_gene: TRBD2
abundance: many
v_gene: TRBV4-3
j_gene: TRBJ2-7
CDR3nt: TGCGCCAGCAGCCCGGGACTAGCGGGGTTTCGAGAGCAGTACTTC
CDR3aa: CASSPGLAGFREQYF

d_gene: .
abundance: .
v_gene: TRBV5-5
j_gene: TRBJ2-1
CDR3nt: TGTGCCAGCACTCAGGCCACGGGGGTGTACAATGAGCAGTTCTTC
CDR3aa: CASTQATGVYNEQFF

d_gene: TRBD1
abundance: .
v_gene: TRBV7-9
j_gene: TRBJ2-3
CDR3nt: TGTGCCAGCAGCGAACAGGGGGCGCCGACAGATACGCAGTATTTT
CDR3aa: CASSEQGAPTDTQYF

d_gene: .
abundance: .
v_gene: TRBV20-1
j_gene: TRBJ2-7
CDR3nt: TGCAGTGCTAGTAAGGCGGGCCCTGTGCCTTACGAGCAGTACTTC
CDR3aa: CSASKAGPVPYEQYF

d_gene: .
abundance: .
v_gene: TRBV27
j_gene: TRBJ2-5
CDR3nt: TGTGCCAGCAGTTTCCCAGGGCGTCCGGAGACCCAGTACTTC
CDR3aa: CASSFPGRPETQYF

d_gene: TRBD1
abundance: .
v_gene: TRBV15
j_gene: TRBJ2-2
CDR3nt: TGTGCCACCAGCAGGGGGTTGACAGGGGGCACCGGGGAGCTGTTTTTT
CDR3aa: CATSRGLTGGTGELFF

d_gene: TRBD2
abundance: .
v_gene: TRBV7-2
j_gene: TRBJ2-5
CDR3nt: TGTGCCAGCAGCGCCGGTGGCGGGAGGGGAGGTGGGGAGACCCAGTACTTC
CDR3aa: CASSAGGGRGGGETQYF

d_gene: TRBD1
abundance: once
v_gene: TRBV19
j_gene: TRBJ2-7
CDR3nt: TGTGCCAGTAGTCCAACCGGGACAGTGGGGGCTTACGAGCAGTACTTC
CDR3aa: CASSPTGTVGAYEQYF

d_gene: .
abundance: .
v_gene: TRBV21-1
j_gene: TRBJ2-5
CDR3nt: TGTGCCAGCAGCAAAATGATGAACAGGGGGCCTATCCAAGAGACCCAGTACTTC
CDR3aa: CASSKMMNRGPIQETQYF

d_gene: TRBD1
abundance: .
v_gene: TRBV5-3
j_gene: TRBJ2-2
CDR3nt: TGTGCCAGACCCGACAGGGTCACCGGGGAGCTGTTTTTT
CDR3aa: CARPDRVTGELFF

d_gene: TRBD2
abundance: .
v_gene: TRBV9
j_gene: TRBJ2-3
CDR3nt: TGTGCCAGCTCCTATCACCCTCGACTAGCGGGAGAAGATACGCAGTATTTT
CDR3aa: CASSYHPRLAGEDTQYF

d_gene: TRBD2
abundance: few
v_gene: TRBV7-3
j_gene: TRBJ2-1
CDR3nt: TGTGCCAGCAGCCCAAGGGTGACTAGCGGTACCTCCTACAATGAGCAGTTCTTC
CDR3aa: CASSPRVTSGTSYNEQFF

d_gene: .
abundance: .
v_gene: TRBV7-6
j_gene: TRBJ2-1
CDR3nt: TGTGCCAGCAGCTTAGCACTAAATGAGCAGTTCTTC
CDR3aa: CASSLALNEQFF

d_gene: .
abundance: .
v_gene: TRBV11-3
j_gene: TRBJ2-1
CDR3nt: TGTGCCAGCAGCTTATCCAGGGTGAATGAGCAGTTCTTC
CDR3aa: CASSLSRVNEQFF

d_gene: .
abundance: .
v_gene: TRBV6-2/TRBV6-3
j_gene: TRBJ2-7
CDR3nt: TGTGCCAGCAGTCTTCCAGCGCCCAGCCGAGAGCAGTACTTC
CDR3aa: CASSLPAPSREQYF

d_gene: .
abundance: .
v_gene: TRBV9
j_gene: TRBJ1-3
CDR3nt: TGTGCCAGCAGCGTAGGTGGAGGCCGCTCTCGAAACACCATATATTTT
CDR3aa: CASSVGGGRSRNTIYF

d_gene: TRBD1
abundance: .
v_gene: TRBV12-3/TRBV12-4
j_gene: TRBJ1-6
CDR3nt: TGTGCCAGCAGGTTGGACAGGGGTTCACCCCTCCACTTT
CDR3aa: CASRLDRGSPLHF

d_gene: TRBD2
abundance: few
v_gene: TRBV4-2
j_gene: TRBJ2-5
CDR3nt: TGTGCCAGCAGCCAGGAGCTAGCGGGAGGGGGCAACATAGAGACCCAGTACTTC
CDR3aa: CASSQELAGGGNIETQYF

d_gene: TRBD1
abundance: .
v_gene: TRBV19
j_gene: TRBJ1-1
CDR3nt: TGTGCCAGTAGCCTCCGGACAGGAGGGGGGAACACTGAAGCTTTCTTT
CDR3aa: CASSLRTGGGNTEAFF

d_gene: .
abundance: .
v_gene: TRBV12-5
j_gene: TRBJ2-7
CDR3nt: TGTGCTAGTGGTTTGCCCAGCACAGTGACCTACGAGCAGTACTTC
CDR3aa: CASGLPSTVTYEQYF

d_gene: .
abundance: .
v_gene: TRBV14
j_gene: TRBJ2-7
CDR3nt: TGTGCCAGTCAGGGGGGTTACGAGCAGTACTTC
CDR3aa: CASQGGYEQYF